A selection of T cell receptor beta chains follows, all from one sample in a study of Ad26.COV2.S vaccination and SARS-CoV-2 variants. Only in-frame clones appear in the TCRdb table, and some are missing; sequencing was by immunoSEQ multiplex PCR. The sample lists 200,000 to 300,000 clones; around nine tenths were seen once. The input for sequencing was peripheral blood, taken in a trial of Ad26.COV2.S vaccine versus placebo. The source of these receptors is a person aged 18-65 years who received the Ad26.COV2.S COVID-19 vaccine or a placebo. Both conserved end residues are part of each CDR3. A D gene is named only where the DNA matches it firmly. The size of a clone is reported for some rows only, either as once, few or many, or as a class for expanded clones.

size	V	J	D	DNA	CDR3
-	TRBV7-2	TRBJ1-5	-	TGTGCCAGCAGCCCGGACGGAGTCAATCAGCCCCAGCATTTT	CASSPDGVNQPQHF
-	TRBV19	TRBJ2-1	-	TGTGCCAGTTCGAGGTGGGGAAGTAAGCAGTTCTTC	CASSRWGSKQFF
-	TRBV6-2/TRBV6-3	TRBJ1-2	TRBD1	TGTGCCAGCAGTTTTGACAGGGAGGGAGGCTACACCTTC	CASSFDREGGYTF
-	TRBV4-1	TRBJ2-3	TRBD2	TGCGCCAGCAGCCAAGCGGGACTAGCGGCCACAGATACGCAGTATTTT	CASSQAGLAATDTQYF
-	TRBV5-1	TRBJ1-4	TRBD1	TGCGCCAGCAGCCAAGGACAGGGGGAAAAACTGTTTTTT	CASSQGQGEKLFF
-	TRBV29-1	TRBJ1-2	-	TGCAGCGTTGAGTCAGGGGTCTATGGCTACACCTTC	CSVESGVYGYTF
-	TRBV2	TRBJ2-3	TRBD2	TGTGCCAGCAGGGCGGGACTAGCGGTGAACACAGATACGCAGTATTTT	CASRAGLAVNTDTQYF
-	TRBV27	TRBJ2-1	TRBD2	TGTGCCAGCAGTCCCGGGACTAGAGTTAATGAGCAGTTCTTC	CASSPGTRVNEQFF
once	TRBV4-2	TRBJ1-5	-	TGTGCCAGCAGCCAAGATTTGGGTCCCGATGCCCAGCATTTT	CASSQDLGPDAQHF
once	TRBV27	TRBJ1-6	-	TGTGCCAGCACCCTTCTGAGCTCCTATAATTCACCCCTCCACTTT	CASTLLSSYNSPLHF
-	TRBV3-1/TRBV3-2	TRBJ2-3	TRBD2	TGTGCCAGCAGCCAAAATCCCGGACTAGCGGGACACACAGATACGCAGTATTTT	CASSQNPGLAGHTDTQYF
-	TRBV4-3	TRBJ2-5	TRBD2	TGCGCCAGCAGCCAGCGGGGGGGGAGCGAGACCCAGTACTTC	CASSQRGGSETQYF
-	TRBV6-5	TRBJ1-1	-	TGTGCCAGCAGGAGGATGAACACTGAAGCTTTCTTT	CASRRMNTEAFF
-	TRBV19	TRBJ2-7	TRBD2	TGTGCCAGTAGACTAGCGGGGGCTGGAGGGGACGAGCAGTACTTC	CASRLAGAGGDEQYF
-	TRBV11-2	TRBJ2-3	TRBD2	TGTGCCAGCAGCTCCGGACTAGCGGGGCCTAGCACAGATACGCAGTATTTT	CASSSGLAGPSTDTQYF
-	TRBV6-5	TRBJ1-2	TRBD1	TGTGCCAGCAGTTGGGACAGGGAGAACTATGGCTACACCTTC	CASSWDRENYGYTF
-	TRBV30	TRBJ1-6	-	TGTGCCTCCTCCCCGGGCCACCTTAATTCACCCCTCCACTTT	CASSPGHLNSPLHF
-	TRBV30	TRBJ1-5	-	TGTGCCTGGAGTAGGGCAGCCACTCAGCCCCAGCATTTT	CAWSRAATQPQHF
many	TRBV6-2/TRBV6-3	TRBJ2-7	-	TGTGCCAGCAGTCCGCTCAAACTGCGTAACCACTACGAGCAGTACTTC	CASSPLKLRNHYEQYF
-	TRBV11-3	TRBJ2-1	TRBD2	TGTGCCAGCAGCGCCTTGGGAGCGGGAGCCTACAATGAGCAGTTCTTC	CASSALGAGAYNEQFF
once	TRBV3-1/TRBV3-2	TRBJ1-2	TRBD1	TGTGCCAGCAGCTTCAGGGGGCGGGGATATCGTGGCTACACCTTC	CASSFRGRGYRGYTF
-	TRBV4-3	TRBJ2-7	-	TGCGCCAGCAGCCAGGAGCCGGGACATAGCTCCTACGAGCAGTACTTC	CASSQEPGHSSYEQYF
-	TRBV7-9	TRBJ1-2	-	TGTGCCAGCAGCTTAGCCGGGCAGCCCCCAGGGGGCTACACCTTC	CASSLAGQPPGGYTF
-	TRBV6-6	TRBJ1-4	-	TGTGCCAGCAGTCCCCGGGTTGGGGCTAATGAAAAACTGTTTTTT	CASSPRVGANEKLFF
-	TRBV5-8	TRBJ2-1	-	TGTGCCAGCAGCTTGAGGCGCGATGAGCAGTTCTTC	CASSLRRDEQFF
-	TRBV4-3	TRBJ2-5	-	TGCGCCAGCAGCCAAAACTTGAATCGAGAGACCCAGTACTTC	CASSQNLNRETQYF
few	TRBV5-3	TRBJ2-5	-	TGTGCCAGAAGCCCATGCCCTTGGGCGAGGGAGACCCAGTACTTC	CARSPCPWARETQYF